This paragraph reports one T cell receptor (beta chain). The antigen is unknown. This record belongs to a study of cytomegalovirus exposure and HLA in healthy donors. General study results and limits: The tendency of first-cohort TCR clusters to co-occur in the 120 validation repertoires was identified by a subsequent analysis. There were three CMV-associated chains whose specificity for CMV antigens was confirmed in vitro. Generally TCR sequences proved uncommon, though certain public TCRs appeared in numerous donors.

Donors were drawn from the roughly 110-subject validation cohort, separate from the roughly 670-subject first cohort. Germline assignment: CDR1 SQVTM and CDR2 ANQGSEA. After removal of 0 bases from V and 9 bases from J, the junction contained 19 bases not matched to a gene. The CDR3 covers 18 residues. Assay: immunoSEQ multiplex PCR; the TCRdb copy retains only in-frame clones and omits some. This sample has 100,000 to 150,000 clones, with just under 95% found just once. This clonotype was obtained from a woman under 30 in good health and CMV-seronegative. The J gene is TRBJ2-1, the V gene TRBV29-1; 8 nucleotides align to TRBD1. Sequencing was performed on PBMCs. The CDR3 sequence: CSVEDKTTTGGWLGEQFF. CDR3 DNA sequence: TGCAGCGTTGAAGATAAAACAACAACAGGGGGTTGGTTGGGTGAGCAGTTCTTC.